This note documents a single TCR beta chain sequence. Its specificity is unknown. Sequencing used immunoSEQ multiplex PCR; TCRdb keeps in-frame clones, though not all of them. The sample contains 50,000 to 60,000 clones, approximately 80% of which appear only once. The record originates from a study of a mutant IDH1 vaccine in newly diagnosed glioma. Across the whole study: In weeks 1, 3, 5, 7, 11, 15, 19 and 23, patients were vaccinated. Former treatment meant radiotherapy, temozolomide, or both; the majority had gotten both.

Study-wide results and limits: Apparently unrelated to pseudoprogression were changes in the top peripheral T cell clonotypes.

Trimming stripped 0 bases from V and 1 base from J, with 13 bases between. This CDR3 contains 16 residues. Germline assignment: CDR1 SEHNR and CDR2 FQNEAQ (reference sequence). The time point denotes: week 23, last vaccination. It was 300 ug of mutant IDH1 20-mer peptide that made up each vaccine dose, given with topical imiquimod. The donor cohort comprised cases of new WHO grade 3 or 4 IDH1-mutant, ATRX-lost astrocytoma. This TCR derives from a middle-aged man with glioma. Source: PBMCs, taken from a glioma patient whose treatment included an IDH1 peptide vaccine. The chain has TRBV7-9 and TRBJ2-7; tentatively, D is TRBD1 (5 bases). The DNA of the CDR3 is TGTGCCAGCAGCTTAGCCCCCTCAGGGCCATCCTACGAGCAGTACTTC. Its protein product is CASSLAPSGPSYEQYF.